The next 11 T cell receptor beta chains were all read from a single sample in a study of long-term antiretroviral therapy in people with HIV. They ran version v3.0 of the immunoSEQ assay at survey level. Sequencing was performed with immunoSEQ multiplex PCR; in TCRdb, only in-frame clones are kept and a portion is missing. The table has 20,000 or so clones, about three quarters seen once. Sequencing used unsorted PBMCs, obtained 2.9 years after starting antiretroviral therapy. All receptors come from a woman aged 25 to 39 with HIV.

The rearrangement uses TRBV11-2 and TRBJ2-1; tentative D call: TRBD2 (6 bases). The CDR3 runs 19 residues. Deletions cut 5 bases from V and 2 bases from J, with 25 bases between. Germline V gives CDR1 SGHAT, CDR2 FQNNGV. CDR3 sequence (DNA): TGTGCCAGCAGCCCCGGGCGGGGATATGCCTCGCGAACCTACAATGAGCAGTTCTTC. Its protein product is CASSPGRGYASRTYNEQFF.

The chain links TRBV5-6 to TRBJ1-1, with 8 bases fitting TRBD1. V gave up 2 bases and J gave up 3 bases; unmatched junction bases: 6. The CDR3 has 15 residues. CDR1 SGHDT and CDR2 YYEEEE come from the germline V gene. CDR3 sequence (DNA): TGTGCCAGCAGCTTTGGACAGGGATACGACACTGAAGCTTTCTTT. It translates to CASSFGQGYDTEAFF.

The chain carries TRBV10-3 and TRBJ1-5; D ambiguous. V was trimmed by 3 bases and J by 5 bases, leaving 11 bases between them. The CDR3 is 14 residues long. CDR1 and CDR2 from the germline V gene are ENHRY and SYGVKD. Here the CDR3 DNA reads TGTGCCATCAGTGAATTGGGGTTCGATCAGCCCCAGCATTTT. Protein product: CAISELGFDQPQHF.

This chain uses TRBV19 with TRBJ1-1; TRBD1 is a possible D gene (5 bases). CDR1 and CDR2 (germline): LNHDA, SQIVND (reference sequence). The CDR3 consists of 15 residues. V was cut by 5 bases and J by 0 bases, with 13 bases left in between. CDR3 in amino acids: CASSVGTGMNTEAFF. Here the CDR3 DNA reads TGTGCCAGTAGTGTCGGGACGGGCATGAACACTGAAGCTTTCTTT. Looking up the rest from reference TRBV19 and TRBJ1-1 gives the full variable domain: DGGITQSPKYLFRKEGQNVTLSCEQNLNHDAMYWYRQDPGQGLRLIYYSQIVNDFQKGDIAEGYSVSREKKESFPLTVTSAQKNPTAFYLCASSVGTGMNTEAFFGQGTRLTVV.

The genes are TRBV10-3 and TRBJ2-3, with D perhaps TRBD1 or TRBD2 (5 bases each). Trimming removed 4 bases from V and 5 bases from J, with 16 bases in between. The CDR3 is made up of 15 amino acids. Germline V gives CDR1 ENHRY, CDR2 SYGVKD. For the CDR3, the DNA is TGTGCCATCAGTGGGAAATTTGGGGGTGGAGATACGCAGTATTTT. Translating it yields CAISGKFGGGDTQYF.

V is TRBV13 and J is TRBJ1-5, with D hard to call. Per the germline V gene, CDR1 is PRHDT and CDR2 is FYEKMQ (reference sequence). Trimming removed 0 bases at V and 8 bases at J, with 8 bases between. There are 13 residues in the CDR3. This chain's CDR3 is CASSLGVEEPQHF. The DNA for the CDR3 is TGTGCCAGCAGCTTAGGCGTAGAGGAGCCCCAGCATTTT.

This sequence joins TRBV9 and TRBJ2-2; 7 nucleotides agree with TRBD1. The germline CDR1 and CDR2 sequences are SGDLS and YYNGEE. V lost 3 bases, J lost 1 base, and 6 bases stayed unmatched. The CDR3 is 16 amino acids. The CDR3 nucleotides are TGTGCCAGCAGCGAGCCACAGGGGATGAACACCGGGGAGCTGTTTTTT. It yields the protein CASSEPQGMNTGELFF.

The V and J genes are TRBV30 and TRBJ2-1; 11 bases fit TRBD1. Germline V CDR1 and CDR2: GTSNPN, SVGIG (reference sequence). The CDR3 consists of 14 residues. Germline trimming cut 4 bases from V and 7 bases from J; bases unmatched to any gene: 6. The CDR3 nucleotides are TGTGCCTGGACCGAGGGACAGGGGGGAAATGAGCAGTTCTTC. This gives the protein CAWTEGQGGNEQFF.

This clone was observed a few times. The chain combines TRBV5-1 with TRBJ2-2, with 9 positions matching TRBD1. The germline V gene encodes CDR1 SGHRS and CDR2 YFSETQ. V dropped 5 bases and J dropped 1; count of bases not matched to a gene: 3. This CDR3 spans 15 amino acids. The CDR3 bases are TGCGCCAGCAGTACAGGGGGCTTGAACACCGGGGAGCTGTTTTTT. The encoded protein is CASSTGGLNTGELFF.

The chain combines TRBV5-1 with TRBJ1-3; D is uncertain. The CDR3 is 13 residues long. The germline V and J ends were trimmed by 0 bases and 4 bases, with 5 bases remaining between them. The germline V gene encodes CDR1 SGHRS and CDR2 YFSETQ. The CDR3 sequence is CASSLESGNTIYF. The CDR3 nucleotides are TGCGCCAGCAGCTTGGAATCCGGAAACACCATATATTTT.

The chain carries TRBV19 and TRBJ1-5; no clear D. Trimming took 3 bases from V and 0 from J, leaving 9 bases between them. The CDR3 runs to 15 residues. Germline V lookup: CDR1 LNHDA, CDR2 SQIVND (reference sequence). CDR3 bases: TGTGCCAGTAGTATCAGCCGATATAGCAATCAGCCCCAGCATTTT. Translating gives CASSISRYSNQPQHF.